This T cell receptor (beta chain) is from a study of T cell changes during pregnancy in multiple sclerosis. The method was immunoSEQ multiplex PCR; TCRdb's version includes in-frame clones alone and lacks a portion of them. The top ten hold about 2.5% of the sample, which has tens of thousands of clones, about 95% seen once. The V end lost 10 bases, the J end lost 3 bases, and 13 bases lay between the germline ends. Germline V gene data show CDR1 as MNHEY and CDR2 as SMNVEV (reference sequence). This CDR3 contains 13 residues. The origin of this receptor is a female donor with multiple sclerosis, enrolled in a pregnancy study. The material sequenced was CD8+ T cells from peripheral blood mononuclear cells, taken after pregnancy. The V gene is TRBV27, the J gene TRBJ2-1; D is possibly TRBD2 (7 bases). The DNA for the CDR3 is TGTGCCACCAAGCGGGACAACTACAATGAGCAGTTCTTC. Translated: CATKRDNYNEQFF.